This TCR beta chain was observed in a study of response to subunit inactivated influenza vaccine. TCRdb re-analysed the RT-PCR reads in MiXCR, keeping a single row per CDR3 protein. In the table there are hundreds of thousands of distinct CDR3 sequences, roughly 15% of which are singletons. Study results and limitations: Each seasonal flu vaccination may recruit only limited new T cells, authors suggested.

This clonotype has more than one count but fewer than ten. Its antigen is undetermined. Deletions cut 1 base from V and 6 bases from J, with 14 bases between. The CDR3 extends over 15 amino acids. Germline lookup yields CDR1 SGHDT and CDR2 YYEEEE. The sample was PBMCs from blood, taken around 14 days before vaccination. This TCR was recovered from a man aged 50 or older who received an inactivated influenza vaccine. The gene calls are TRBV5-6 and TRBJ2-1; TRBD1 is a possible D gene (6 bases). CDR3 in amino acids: CASSLHQGFSNEQFF. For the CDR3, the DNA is TGTGCCAGCAGCTTGCATCAGGGGTTTAGCAATGAGCAGTTCTTC.